This T cell receptor beta chain derives from a study of regulatory T cells in long-lasting Graves disease. Turning to the study itself: Graves' disease counted as persistent after over 5 years of antithyroid drugs with positive TSH receptor antibodies.

The time point denotes: persistent/refractory GD, antithyroid drugs over 5 years with positive TRAb. Preparation of the TCR library used RNA extracted from PBMCs. Building of the TCR beta libraries involved iRepertoire HTBI primers and Arm-PCR of CDR3 regions. Using its own MiXCR run on the multiplex PCR reads, TCRdb lists one record per CDR3 protein. The data contain some 300,000 distinct CDR3 sequences, 20% to 25% of them singletons. A note on this clonotype: The antigen remains undetermined.

CDR1 and CDR2 (germline): MNHNS, SASEGT. The CDR3 has 14 amino acids. V shed 6 bases and J shed 5 bases, with 14 bases lying between them. Findings and limits, study-wide: Peripheral blood alone, not thyroid tissue, underwent study.

The chain couples TRBV6-1 to TRBJ1-5; TRBD1 might be the D (5 bases). This sequence originates from a female donor with Graves disease. The sample was peripheral blood mononuclear cells (PBMCs), taken when the disease was refractory, from a patient treated with antithyroid drugs. In DNA, the CDR3 is TGTGCCAGCAGCCAGGACAACGCGGATCAGCCCCAGCATTTT. Protein product: CASSQDNADQPQHF.